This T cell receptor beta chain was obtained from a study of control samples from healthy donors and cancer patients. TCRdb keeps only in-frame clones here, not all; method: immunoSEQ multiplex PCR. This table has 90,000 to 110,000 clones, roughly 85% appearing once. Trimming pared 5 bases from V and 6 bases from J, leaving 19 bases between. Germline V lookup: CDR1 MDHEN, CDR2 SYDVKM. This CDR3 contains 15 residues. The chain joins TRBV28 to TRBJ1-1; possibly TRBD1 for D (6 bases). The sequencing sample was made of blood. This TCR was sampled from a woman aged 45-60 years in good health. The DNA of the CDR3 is TGTGCCAGCAGTATTTTTGGGGGCCCAGGGTCTGAAGCTTTCTTT. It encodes CASSIFGGPGSEAFF.